This TCR beta chain was captured by sequencing in a study of shared clonotypes between healthy human individuals. Study-wide results and limits: Limited genetic and exposure-history diversity came from having few donors.

On this clone: Its target is unknown.

The CDR3 extends over 14 amino acids. Germline CDR1 reads PRHDT; CDR2 reads FYEKMQ (reference sequence). Trimming pared 3 bases from V and 4 bases from J, leaving 9 bases between. Each cell subset's genomic DNA was divided evenly among several immunoSEQ plates. Here immunoSEQ multiplex PCR was the method, and the copy in TCRdb shows in-frame clones only, minus some. Here the sample spans 300,000 or so clones, 74% being singletons. What was sequenced was memory CD4+ T cells sorted from blood. The subset here: CD45RA-negative fraction. The clonotype originates from a man younger than 45 in good health. The chain couples TRBV13 to TRBJ2-2; D is ambiguous. This CDR3 reads CASSLGFSTGELFF. CDR3 coding DNA: TGTGCCAGCAGCTTGGGATTTTCCACCGGGGAGCTGTTTTTT.